A single sample is the source of the 4 T cell receptor beta chains below, sequenced in a study of naive and memory T cell subsets. Amplification of ligated cDNA took four PCR rounds with SP2 and nested alpha and beta constant primers. TCRdb fed the 5' RACE reads into MiXCR, producing one record per CDR3 protein. The top ten hold over 15% of the sample, which has more than 50,000 distinct CDR3 sequences, around 8% seen once. A UMI-containing oligonucleotide was joined by 3' ligation to the TCR cDNA template. These receptors originate from a female donor in good health.

The chain recombines TRBV2 with TRBJ2-4; perhaps D is TRBD1 or TRBD2 (5 bases each). V dropped 7 bases and J dropped 0 bases, with 10 bases sitting between them. Looked up from germline, CDR1 is SNHLY and CDR2 is FYNNEI. CDR3 length equals 14 residues. The CDR3 sequence: CASIEGKAKNIQYF. CDR3 in DNA: TGTGCCAGCATCGAGGGGAAAGCCAAAAACATTCAGTACTTC.

This chain links TRBV19 with TRBJ2-4; possible D gene TRBD1, 6 bases. Germline assignment: CDR1 LNHDA and CDR2 SQIVND (reference sequence). CDR3 size: 15 residues. Deletions cut 6 bases from V and 0 bases from J, with 12 bases between. The chain's CDR3 is CASSTPRGAKNIQYF. The CDR3 DNA sequence: TGTGCCAGTAGCACCCCCAGGGGAGCCAAAAACATTCAGTACTTC.

This clonotype was counted only a few times. This rearrangement joins TRBV30 to TRBJ2-3; no clear D gene. Germline lookup yields CDR1 GTSNPN and CDR2 SVGIG (reference sequence). Trimming shortened V by 6 bases and J by 5 bases, and 9 bases separated the two germline ends. The CDR3 extends over 11 amino acids. The CDR3 sequence is CACAGGDTQYF. CDR3 in DNA: TGTGCCTGCGCCGGCGGAGATACGCAGTATTTT.

Turning to this clonotype: This sequence may be a read error, since a much larger clone differs from it by one base. This chain uses TRBV29-1 with TRBJ2-3; 9 bases line up with TRBD2. The trim removed 8 bases at V and 0 bases at J, leaving 9 bases unmatched. The CDR3 is 15 residues long. Germline CDR1 reads SQVTM; CDR2 reads ANQGSEA. The CDR3 reads CSTPASGVSTDTQYF. The CDR3 DNA reads TGCAGCACTCCAGCTAGCGGGGTGAGCACAGATACGCAGTATTTT.